The present T cell receptor (beta chain) was sequenced within a study of T cells in Graves' hyperthyroidism and ophthalmopathy. Worth noting for this clonotype: At one boundary the junction diverges from the germline segment, which might be a read error.

Germline CDR1 reads SGHVS; CDR2 reads FNYEAQ. This CDR3 is built from 17 residues. Template material for amplifying TCR beta CDR3 regions consisted of RNA transcripts. The TCR CDR3 first-round RT-PCR relied on the HTBI primer set. TCRdb re-called the multiplex PCR reads through MiXCR, storing one row per CDR3 protein. This sample has roughly 570,000 distinct CDR3 sequences; roughly 50% occur once, and the top ten carry around 7.7%. This TCR was sampled from a young woman with Graves' hyperthyroidism. What was sequenced was peripheral blood or thyroid tissue (not recorded which). The gene calls are TRBV7-6 and TRBJ2-3, with 11 positions matching TRBD2. CDR3 amino acids: CTSSLAQTSGSPDTQYF. CDR3 in DNA: TGTACCAGCAGCTTAGCGCAAACTAGCGGGAGCCCCGATACGCAGTATTTT.